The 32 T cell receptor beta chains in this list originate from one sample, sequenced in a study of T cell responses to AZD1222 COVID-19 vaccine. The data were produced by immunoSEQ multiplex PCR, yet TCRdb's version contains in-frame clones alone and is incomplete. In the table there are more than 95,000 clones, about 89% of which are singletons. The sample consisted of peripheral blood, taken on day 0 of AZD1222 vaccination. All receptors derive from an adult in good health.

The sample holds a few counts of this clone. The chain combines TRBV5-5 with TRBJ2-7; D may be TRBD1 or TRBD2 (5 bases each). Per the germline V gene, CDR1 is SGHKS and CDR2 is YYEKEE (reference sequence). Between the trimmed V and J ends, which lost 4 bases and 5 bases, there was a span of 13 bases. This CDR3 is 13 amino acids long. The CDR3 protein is CASSHGDGNEQYF. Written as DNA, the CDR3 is TGTGCCAGCAGCCACGGGGACGGGAACGAGCAGTACTTC.

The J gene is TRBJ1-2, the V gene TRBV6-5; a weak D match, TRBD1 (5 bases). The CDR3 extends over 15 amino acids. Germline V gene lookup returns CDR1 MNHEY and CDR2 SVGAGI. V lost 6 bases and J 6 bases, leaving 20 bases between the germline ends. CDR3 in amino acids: CASRETPGISHGYTF. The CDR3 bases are TGTGCCAGCAGAGAGACTCCAGGGATCTCCCATGGCTACACCTTC.

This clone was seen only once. CDR3 sequence reads: CASSFDRPGGYTF. The DNA for the CDR3 is TGTGCCAGCAGTTTCGACCGACCCGGGGGCTACACCTTC. This chain connects TRBV6-5 to TRBJ1-2, with D uncertain. Germline V gene sequence: CDR1 MNHEY, CDR2 SVGAGI. The CDR3 length is 13 residues. V was trimmed by 4 bases and J by 8 bases, leaving 14 bases between them.

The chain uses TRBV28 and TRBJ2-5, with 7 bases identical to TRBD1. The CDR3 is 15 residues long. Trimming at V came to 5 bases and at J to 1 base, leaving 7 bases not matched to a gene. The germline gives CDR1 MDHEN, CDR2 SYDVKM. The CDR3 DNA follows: TGTGCCAGCAGTCCAAGGGGGCTCCCCCAAGAGACCCAGTACTTC. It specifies CASSPRGLPQETQYF.

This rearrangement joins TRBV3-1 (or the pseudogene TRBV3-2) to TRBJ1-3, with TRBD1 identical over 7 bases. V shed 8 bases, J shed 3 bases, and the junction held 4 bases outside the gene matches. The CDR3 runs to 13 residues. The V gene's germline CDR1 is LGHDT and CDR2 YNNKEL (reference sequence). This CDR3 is CASRDRVGNTIYF. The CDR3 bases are TGTGCCAGCCGCGACAGGGTTGGAAACACCATATATTTT.

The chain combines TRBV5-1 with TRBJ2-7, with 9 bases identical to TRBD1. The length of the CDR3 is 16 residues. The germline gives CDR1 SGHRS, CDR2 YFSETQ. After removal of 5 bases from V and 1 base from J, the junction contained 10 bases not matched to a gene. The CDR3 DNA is TGCGCCAGCAGTCCCCCGGGACAGGGATTTTCCTACGAGCAGTACTTC. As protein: CASSPPGQGFSYEQYF.

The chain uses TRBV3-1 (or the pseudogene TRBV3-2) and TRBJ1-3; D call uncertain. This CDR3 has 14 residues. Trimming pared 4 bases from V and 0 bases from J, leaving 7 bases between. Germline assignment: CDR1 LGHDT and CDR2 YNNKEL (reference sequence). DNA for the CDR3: TGTGCCAGCAGCCTACTGAGCTCTGGAAACACCATATATTTT. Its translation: CASSLLSSGNTIYF.

CDR3 nucleotide sequence: TGTGCCAGCATCCGGGGAGGGGCCTCCTACGAGCAGTACTTC. Protein: CASIRGGASYEQYF. This chain joins TRBV28 and TRBJ2-7; 7 bases line up with TRBD2. The CDR3 spans 14 residues. Germline CDR1 and CDR2: MDHEN and SYDVKM. The V segment lost 7 bases and the J segment 0 bases; nucleotides outside the gene matches: 6.

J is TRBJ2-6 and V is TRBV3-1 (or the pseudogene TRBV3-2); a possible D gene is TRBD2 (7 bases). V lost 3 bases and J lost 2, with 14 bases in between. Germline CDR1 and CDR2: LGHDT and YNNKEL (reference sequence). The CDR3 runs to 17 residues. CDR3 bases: TGTGCCAGCAGCCAGGGGACTAAGGGGGCTGGGGCCAACGTCCTGACTTTC. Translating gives CASSQGTKGAGANVLTF.

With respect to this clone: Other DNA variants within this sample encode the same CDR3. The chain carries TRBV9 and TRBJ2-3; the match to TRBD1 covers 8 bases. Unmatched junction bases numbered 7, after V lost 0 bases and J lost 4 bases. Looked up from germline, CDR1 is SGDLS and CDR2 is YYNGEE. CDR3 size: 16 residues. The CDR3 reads CASSVVGGQGADTQYF. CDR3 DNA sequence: TGTGCCAGCAGCGTAGTAGGAGGACAGGGCGCAGATACGCAGTATTTT.

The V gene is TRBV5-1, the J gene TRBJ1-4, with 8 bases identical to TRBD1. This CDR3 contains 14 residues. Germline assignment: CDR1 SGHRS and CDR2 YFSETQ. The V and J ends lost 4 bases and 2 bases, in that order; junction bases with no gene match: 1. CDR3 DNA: TGCGCCAGCAGCCGACAGGGGACTAATGAAAAACTGTTTTTT. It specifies CASSRQGTNEKLFF.

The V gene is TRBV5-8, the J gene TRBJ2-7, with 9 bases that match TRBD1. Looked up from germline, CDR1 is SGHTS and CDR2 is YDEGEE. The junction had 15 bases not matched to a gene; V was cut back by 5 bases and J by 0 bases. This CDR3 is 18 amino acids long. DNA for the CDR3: TGTGCCAGCAGGTGGGGACAGGGAGACAGGCCAAGCTCCTACGAGCAGTACTTC. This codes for CASRWGQGDRPSSYEQYF.

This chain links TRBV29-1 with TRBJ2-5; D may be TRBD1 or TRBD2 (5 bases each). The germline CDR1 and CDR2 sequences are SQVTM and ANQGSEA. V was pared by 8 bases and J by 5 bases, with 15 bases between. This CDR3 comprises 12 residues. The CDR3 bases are TGCAGCTCTGGGGCTAGCCGGGAGACCCAGTACTTC. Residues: CSSGASRETQYF.

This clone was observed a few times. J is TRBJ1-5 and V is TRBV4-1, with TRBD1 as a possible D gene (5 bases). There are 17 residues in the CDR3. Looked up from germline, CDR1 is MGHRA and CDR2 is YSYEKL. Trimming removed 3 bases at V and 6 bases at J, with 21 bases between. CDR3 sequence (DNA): TGCGCCAGCAGCCAGCACTGGGCGCGGGGCGGGAGTCAGCCCCAGCATTTT. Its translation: CASSQHWARGGSQPQHF.

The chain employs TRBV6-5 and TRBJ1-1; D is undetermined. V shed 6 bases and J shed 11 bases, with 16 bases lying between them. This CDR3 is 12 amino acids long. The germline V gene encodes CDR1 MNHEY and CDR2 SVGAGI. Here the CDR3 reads CASSPRGGRAFF. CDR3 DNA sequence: TGTGCCAGCAGCCCACGAGGAGGCCGGGCTTTCTTT.

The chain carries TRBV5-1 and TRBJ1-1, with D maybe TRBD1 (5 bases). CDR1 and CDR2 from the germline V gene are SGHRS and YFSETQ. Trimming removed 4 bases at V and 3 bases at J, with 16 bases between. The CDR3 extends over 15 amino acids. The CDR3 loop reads CASSPRSLGDTEAFF. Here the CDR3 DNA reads TGCGCCAGCAGCCCGAGATCCTTAGGGGACACTGAAGCTTTCTTT.

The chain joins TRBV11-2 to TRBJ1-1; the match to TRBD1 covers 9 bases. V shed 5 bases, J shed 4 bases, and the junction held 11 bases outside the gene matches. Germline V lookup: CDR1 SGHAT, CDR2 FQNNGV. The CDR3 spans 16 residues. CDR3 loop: CASSPTFTGGRTEAFF. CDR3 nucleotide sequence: TGTGCCAGCAGCCCGACATTCACAGGGGGCCGCACTGAAGCTTTCTTT.

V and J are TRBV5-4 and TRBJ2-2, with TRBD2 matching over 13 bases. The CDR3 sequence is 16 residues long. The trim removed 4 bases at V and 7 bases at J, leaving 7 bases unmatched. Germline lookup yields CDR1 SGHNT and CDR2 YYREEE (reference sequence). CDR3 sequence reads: CASSTRTSGGGGELFF. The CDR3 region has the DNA TGTGCCAGCAGCACCAGGACTAGCGGGGGTGGCGGGGAGCTGTTTTTT.

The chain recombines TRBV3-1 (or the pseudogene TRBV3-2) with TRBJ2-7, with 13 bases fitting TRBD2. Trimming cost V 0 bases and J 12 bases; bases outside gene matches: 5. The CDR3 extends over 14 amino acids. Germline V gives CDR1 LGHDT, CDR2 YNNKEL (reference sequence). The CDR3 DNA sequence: TGTGCCAGCAGCCAAGATCGGACTAGCGGGGGATTGTACTTC. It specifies CASSQDRTSGGLYF.

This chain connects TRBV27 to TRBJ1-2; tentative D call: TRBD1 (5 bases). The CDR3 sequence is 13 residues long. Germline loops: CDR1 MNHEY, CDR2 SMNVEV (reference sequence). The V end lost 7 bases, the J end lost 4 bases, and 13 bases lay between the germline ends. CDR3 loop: CASTPRRGYGYTF. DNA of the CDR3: TGTGCCAGCACCCCAAGAAGGGGCTATGGCTACACCTTC.

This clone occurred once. The CDR3 loop reads CASSLDGLAHQETQYF. Written as DNA, the CDR3 is TGCGCCAGCAGCTTGGATGGACTAGCGCACCAAGAGACCCAGTACTTC. The V and J genes are TRBV5-1 and TRBJ2-5; 9 bases agree with TRBD2. The ends lost 0 bases at V and 0 bases at J; junction bases unmatched: 3. Looked up from germline, CDR1 is SGHRS and CDR2 is YFSETQ. The CDR3 consists of 16 residues. Together with reference TRBV5-1 and TRBJ2-5, the CDR3 gives the full variable domain: KAGVTQTPRYLIKTRGQQVTLSCSPISGHRSVSWYQQTPGQGLQFLFEYFSETQRNKGNFPGRFSGRQFSNSRSEMNVSTLELGDSALYLCASSLDGLAHQETQYFGPGTRLLVL.

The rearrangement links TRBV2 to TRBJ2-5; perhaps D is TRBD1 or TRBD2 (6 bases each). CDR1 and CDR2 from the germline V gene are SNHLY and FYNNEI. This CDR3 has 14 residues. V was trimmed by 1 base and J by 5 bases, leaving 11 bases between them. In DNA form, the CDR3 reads TGTGCCAGCAGTGAAGGGGGGGCAGGGGAGACCCAGTACTTC. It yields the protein CASSEGGAGETQYF.

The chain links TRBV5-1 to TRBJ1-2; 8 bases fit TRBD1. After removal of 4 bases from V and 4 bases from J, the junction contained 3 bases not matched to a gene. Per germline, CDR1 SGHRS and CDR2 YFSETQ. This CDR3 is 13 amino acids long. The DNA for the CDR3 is TGCGCCAGCAGCCCGGACAGGGTCTATGGCTACACCTTC. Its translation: CASSPDRVYGYTF.

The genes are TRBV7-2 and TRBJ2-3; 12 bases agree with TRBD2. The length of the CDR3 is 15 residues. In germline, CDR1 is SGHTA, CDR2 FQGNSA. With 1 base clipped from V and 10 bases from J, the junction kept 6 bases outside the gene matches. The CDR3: CASSLGLAGGVAQYF. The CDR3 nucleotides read TGTGCCAGCAGCTTAGGGCTAGCGGGGGGGGTGGCGCAGTATTTT.

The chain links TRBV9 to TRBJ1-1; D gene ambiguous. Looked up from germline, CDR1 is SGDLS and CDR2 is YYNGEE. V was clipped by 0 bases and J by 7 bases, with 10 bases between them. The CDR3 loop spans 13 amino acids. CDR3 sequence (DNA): TGTGCCAGCAGCGTAGGGATATCGAGTGAAGCTTTCTTT. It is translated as CASSVGISSEAFF. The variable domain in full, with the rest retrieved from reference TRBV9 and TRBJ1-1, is DSGVTQTPKHLITATGQRVTLRCSPRSGDLSVYWYQQSLDQGLQFLIQYYNGEERAKGNILERFSAQQFPDLHSELNLSSLELGDSALYFCASSVGISSEAFFGQGTRLTVV.

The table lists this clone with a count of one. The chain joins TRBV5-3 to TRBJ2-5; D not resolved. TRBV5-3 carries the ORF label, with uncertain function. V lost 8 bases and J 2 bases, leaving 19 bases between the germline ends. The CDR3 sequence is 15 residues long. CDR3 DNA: TGTGCCAGGCCCCAATTTACCGGCCCTCAAGAGACCCAGTACTTC. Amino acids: CARPQFTGPQETQYF.

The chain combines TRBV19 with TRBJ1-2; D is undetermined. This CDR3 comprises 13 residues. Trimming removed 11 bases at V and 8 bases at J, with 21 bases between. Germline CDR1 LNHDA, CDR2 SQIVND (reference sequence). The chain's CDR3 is CASTPLEGLGYTF. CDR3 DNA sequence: TGTGCCTCAACCCCTTTGGAGGGCCTGGGCTACACCTTC.

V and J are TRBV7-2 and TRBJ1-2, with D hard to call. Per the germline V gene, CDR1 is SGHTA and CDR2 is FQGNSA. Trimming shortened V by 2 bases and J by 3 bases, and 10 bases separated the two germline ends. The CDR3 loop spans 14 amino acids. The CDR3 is CASSLLQSYYGYTF. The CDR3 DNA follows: TGTGCCAGCAGCTTACTACAGTCCTACTATGGCTACACCTTC. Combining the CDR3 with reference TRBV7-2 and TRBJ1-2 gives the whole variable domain GAGVSQSPSNKVTEKGKDVELRCDPISGHTALYWYRQSLGQGLEFLIYFQGNSAPDKSGLPSDRFSAERTGGSVSTLTIQRTQQEDSAVYLCASSLLQSYYGYTFGSGTRLTVV.

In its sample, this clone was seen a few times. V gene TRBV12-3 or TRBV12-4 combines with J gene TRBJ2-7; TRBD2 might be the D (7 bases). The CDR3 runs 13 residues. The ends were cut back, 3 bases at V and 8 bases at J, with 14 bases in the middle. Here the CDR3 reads CASSFRGGDQQYF. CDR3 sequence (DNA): TGTGCCAGCAGTTTTAGGGGGGGGGACCAGCAGTACTTC.

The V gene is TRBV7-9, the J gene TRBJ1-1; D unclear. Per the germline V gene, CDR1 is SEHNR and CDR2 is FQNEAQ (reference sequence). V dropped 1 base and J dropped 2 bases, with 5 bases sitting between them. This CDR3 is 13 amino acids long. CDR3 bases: TGTGCCAGCAGCTTAGTTACCAACACTGAAGCTTTCTTT. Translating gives CASSLVTNTEAFF.

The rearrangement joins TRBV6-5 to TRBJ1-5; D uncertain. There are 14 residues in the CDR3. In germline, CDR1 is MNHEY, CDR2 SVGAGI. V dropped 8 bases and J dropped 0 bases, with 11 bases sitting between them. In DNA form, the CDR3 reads TGTGCCAGCGGACTCCGTTATAGCAATCAGCCCCAGCATTTT. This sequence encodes CASGLRYSNQPQHF.

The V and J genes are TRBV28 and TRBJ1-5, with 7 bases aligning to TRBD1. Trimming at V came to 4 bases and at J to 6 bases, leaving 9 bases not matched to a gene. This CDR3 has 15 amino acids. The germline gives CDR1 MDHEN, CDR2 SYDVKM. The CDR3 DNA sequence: TGTGCCAGCAGTTACGGAGGGGGCGCGGGTCAGCCCCAGCATTTT. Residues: CASSYGGGAGQPQHF.